This entry describes one T cell receptor beta chain. This receptor's antigen is unknown. Base-call qualities are not available, and no considerably larger clone is one nucleotide away. This entry belongs to a study of T cell responses to AZD1222 COVID-19 vaccine (dated by TCRdb to about 2021). In terms of the full investigation: Because spike-specific TCR depth and breadth did not differ between the two schedules, AZD1222 recipients who got a second dose at roughly 4 weeks were pooled with those who got a second dose at roughly 12 weeks. A total of 233 trial participants underwent TCR sequencing, of whom around 200 received two doses of AZD1222 and about 25 received two doses of the MenACWY control vaccine. Trial participants were enrolled into age subgroups of 18-55, 56-69 and 70-plus years, which contained roughly 150, 30 and 60 TCR-sequenced participants, respectively. Results the study describes overall, beyond this receptor: Conclusions about previously exposed vaccinees were limited because only a handful of AZD1222 recipients were SARS-CoV-2 seropositive at baseline. In the small 56-69-year group, the increase in depth fell short of significance, most likely because of low power. After two AZD1222 doses, both the breadth and the depth of spike-specific TCRs were significantly higher than at day 0 and than in MenACWY recipients. No day 14 peak-response samples were available, so repertoires were characterized only after the peak T cell response. Reportedly, close to half of the unique spike-specific TCRs recognized epitopes lying outside the regions that are mutated in the B.1.351 and B.1.1.7 variants. Participants were mostly white British, with more females than males. The authors suggested clonal diversity may have been underestimated. CD4 TCRs associated with the vaccine covered the entire spike protein, and the dominant responses were in regions 160-218 and 743-854.

The label giving this sample's time point can be read as: baseline before first vaccination. Vaccinee samples came from UK trials COV001 and COV002, including a single-blind randomized controlled phase 2/3 trial of AZD1222 (ChAdOx1 nCoV-19) in healthy adults. Trial participant PBMC samples were collected at day 0 and day 28 after the second dose for TCRbeta chain sequencing. The germline V gene provides CDR1 ENHRY and CDR2 SYGVKD. The CDR3 covers 15 residues, taking in both the cysteine and the phenylalanine. Just the 45-base CDR3 DNA is kept, in frame starting at base 1. Deletion took 1 base off V and 1 base off J, with a span of 11 bases between the germline ends. The CDR3 regions of human TCRbeta chains were analyzed by immunosequencing. The study's processing was this. Repertoire TCRs were checked for matches against a reference library of SARS-CoV-2-specific TCRs that had been generated using the MIRA antigen-specificity platform. Breadth meant the fraction of unique TCRs that were SARS-CoV-2-associated, whereas depth meant the fraction of total T cells that were SARS-CoV-2-associated. Each spike-specific TCR was assigned to its reactive spike region and to a CD4 or CD8 class using the MIRA data. Log10-transformed breadth and depth values were compared by one-way ANOVA with Sidak's multiple comparisons tests. As stored in TCRdb, this immuneACCESS dataset retains in-frame rearrangements with V and J assigned. A fraction of the clones does not appear; measured against another copy, unresolved V genes explain less than half of the discrepancy, and the remainder lacks a known reason. V and J calls and clone size follow that table, whereas D and trimming were derived from the DNA. The table for this sample lists fewer than 130,000 clones; about nine tenths of them were counted only once. The top ten hold roughly 1.6% of the sample.

The source material was peripheral blood, sampled on day 0 of AZD1222 vaccination. This chain joins TRBV10-3 to TRBJ2-7; the D element might be TRBD1 or TRBD2, as each aligns at 6 bases. This clonotype was sampled from an adult in good health. This receptor has the CDR3 CAISEYRAGSYEQYF. The DNA sequence is as follows: TGTGCCATCAGTGAGTACAGGGCGGGATCCTACGAGCAGTACTTC.